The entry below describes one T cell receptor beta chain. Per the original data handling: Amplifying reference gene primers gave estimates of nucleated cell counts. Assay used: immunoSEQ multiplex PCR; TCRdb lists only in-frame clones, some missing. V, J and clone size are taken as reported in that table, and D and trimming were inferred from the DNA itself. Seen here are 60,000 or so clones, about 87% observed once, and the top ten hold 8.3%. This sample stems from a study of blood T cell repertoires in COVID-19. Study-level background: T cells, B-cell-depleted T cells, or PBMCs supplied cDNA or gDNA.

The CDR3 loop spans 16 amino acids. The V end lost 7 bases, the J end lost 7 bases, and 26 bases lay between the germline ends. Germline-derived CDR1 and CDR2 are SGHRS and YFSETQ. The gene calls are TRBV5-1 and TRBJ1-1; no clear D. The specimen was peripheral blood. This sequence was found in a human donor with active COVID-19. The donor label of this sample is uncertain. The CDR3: CASGQKLFPDSDEAFF. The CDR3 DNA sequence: TGCGCCAGCGGGCAGAAATTATTCCCGGATTCGGATGAAGCTTTCTTT.